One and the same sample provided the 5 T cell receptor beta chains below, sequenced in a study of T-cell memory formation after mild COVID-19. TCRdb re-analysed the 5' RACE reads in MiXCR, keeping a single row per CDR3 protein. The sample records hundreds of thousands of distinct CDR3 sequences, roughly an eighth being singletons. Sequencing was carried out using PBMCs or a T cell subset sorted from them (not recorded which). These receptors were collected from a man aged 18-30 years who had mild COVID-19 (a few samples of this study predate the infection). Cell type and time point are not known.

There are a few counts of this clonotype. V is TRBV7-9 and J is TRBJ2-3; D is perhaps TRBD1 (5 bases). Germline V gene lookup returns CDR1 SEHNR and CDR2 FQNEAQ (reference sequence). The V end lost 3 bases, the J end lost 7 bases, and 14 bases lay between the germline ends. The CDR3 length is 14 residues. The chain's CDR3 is CASSLQGLLNTQYF. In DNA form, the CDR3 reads TGTGCCAGCAGCTTGCAGGGTCTCTTGAATACGCAGTATTTT.

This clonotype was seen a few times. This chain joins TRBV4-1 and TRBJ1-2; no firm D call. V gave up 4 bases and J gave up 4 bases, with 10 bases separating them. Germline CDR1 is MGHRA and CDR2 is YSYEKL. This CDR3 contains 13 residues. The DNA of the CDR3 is TGCGCCAGCAGCCCGGGGTTCCTCTATGGCTACACCTTC. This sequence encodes CASSPGFLYGYTF.

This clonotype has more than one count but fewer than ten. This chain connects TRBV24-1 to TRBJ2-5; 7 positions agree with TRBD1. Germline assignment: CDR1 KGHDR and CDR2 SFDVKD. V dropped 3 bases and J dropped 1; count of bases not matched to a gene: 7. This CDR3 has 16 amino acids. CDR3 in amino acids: CATSDPPGTAQETQYF. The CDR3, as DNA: TGTGCCACCAGTGATCCCCCCGGGACAGCCCAAGAGACCCAGTACTTC.

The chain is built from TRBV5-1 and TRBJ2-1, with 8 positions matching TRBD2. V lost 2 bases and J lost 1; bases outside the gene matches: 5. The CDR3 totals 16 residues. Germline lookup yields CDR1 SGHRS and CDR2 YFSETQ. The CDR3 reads CASSLLADISYNEQFF. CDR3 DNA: TGCGCCAGCAGCTTACTAGCGGATATTTCCTACAATGAGCAGTTCTTC.

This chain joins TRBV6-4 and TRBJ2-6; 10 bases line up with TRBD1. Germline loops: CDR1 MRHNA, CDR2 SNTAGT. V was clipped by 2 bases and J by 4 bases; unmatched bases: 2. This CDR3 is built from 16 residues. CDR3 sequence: CASSDGTGEGANVLTF. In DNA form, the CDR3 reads TGTGCCAGCAGTGACGGGACAGGGGAAGGGGCCAACGTCCTGACTTTC.